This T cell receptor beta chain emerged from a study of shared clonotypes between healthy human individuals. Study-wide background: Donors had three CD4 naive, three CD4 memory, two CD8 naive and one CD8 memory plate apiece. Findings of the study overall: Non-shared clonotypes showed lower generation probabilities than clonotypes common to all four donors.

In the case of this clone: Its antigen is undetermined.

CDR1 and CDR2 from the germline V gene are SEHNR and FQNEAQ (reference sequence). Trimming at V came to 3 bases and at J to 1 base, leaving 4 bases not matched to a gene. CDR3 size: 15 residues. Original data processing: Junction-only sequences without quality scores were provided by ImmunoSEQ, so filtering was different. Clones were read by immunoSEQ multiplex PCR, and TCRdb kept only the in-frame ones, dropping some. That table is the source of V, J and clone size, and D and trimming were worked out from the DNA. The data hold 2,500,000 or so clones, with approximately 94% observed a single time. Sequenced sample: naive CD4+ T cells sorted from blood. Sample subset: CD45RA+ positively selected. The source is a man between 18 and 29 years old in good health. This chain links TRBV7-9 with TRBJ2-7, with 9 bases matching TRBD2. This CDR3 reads CASSFGAGGSYEQYF. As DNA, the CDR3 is TGTGCCAGCAGCTTTGGAGCGGGAGGATCCTACGAGCAGTACTTC.